These T cell receptor beta chains were read from a single sample in a study of shared clonotypes between healthy human individuals. Sequencing used immunoSEQ multiplex PCR; TCRdb keeps in-frame clones, though not all of them. The table includes some 350,000 clones, about 74% detected once. Sample: memory CD4+ T cells sorted from blood. The receptors here all came from a man aged 30 to 39 in good health. The CDR3 runs from the conserved cysteine through the conserved F or W. Fields, in order: V gene, clone size, J gene, D gene, CDR3 DNA, CDR3 protein. The D gene is left open where the match is weak. The size field is filled for only some rows; it gives once, few, many or a size class.

V: TRBV6-1; size: -; J: TRBJ2-5; D: TRBD2; DNA: TGTGCCAGCAGCCTACTAAGGGGAGGGGAGACCCAGTACTTC; CDR3: CASSLLRGGETQYF
V: TRBV9; size: -; J: TRBJ2-3; D: -; DNA: TGTGCCAGCAGCATCCAGAGCACAGATACGCAGTATTTT; CDR3: CASSIQSTDTQYF
V: TRBV5-4; size: -; J: TRBJ2-5; D: -; DNA: TGTGCCAGCAGCTCATCAGGGACCATTGGCCAAGAGACCCAGTACTTC; CDR3: CASSSSGTIGQETQYF
V: TRBV7-9; size: many; J: TRBJ2-7; D: -; DNA: TGTGCCAGCAGCTTTGGAGGGAGCTCCTACGAGCAGTACTTC; CDR3: CASSFGGSSYEQYF
V: TRBV28; size: -; J: TRBJ2-7; D: -; DNA: TGTGCCAGCAGGGCAGATCTCTACGAGCAGTACTTC; CDR3: CASRADLYEQYF
V: TRBV5-1; size: -; J: TRBJ2-3; D: -; DNA: TGCGCCAGCAGCCCCCGCGGAAGTTCAGATACGCAGTATTTT; CDR3: CASSPRGSSDTQYF
V: TRBV10-3; size: -; J: TRBJ2-1; D: TRBD2; DNA: TGTGCCATCAGTTTAGCGGGAGGCAACAACAATGAGCAGTTCTTC; CDR3: CAISLAGGNNNEQFF
V: TRBV6-6; size: -; J: TRBJ2-1; D: TRBD2; DNA: TGTGCCAGCAGGGGGACTACGGGCTCCTACAATGAGCAGTTCTTC; CDR3: CASRGTTGSYNEQFF
V: TRBV6-5; size: -; J: TRBJ2-3; D: TRBD2; DNA: TGTGCCAGCAGTCCACTAGCGGGATTGGATACGCAGTATTTT; CDR3: CASSPLAGLDTQYF
V: TRBV29-1; size: -; J: TRBJ1-1; D: -; DNA: TGCAGTGCTCTACCGGGACACAGCGACACTGAAGCTTTCTTT; CDR3: CSALPGHSDTEAFF
V: TRBV15; size: -; J: TRBJ2-7; D: -; DNA: TGTGCCACCAGCAGAGAGGGGGCGATGAACGAGCAGTACTTC; CDR3: CATSREGAMNEQYF
V: TRBV11-3; size: -; J: TRBJ2-1; D: -; DNA: TGTGCCAGCAGCCTCTTAGGGTCCGACGAGCAGTTCTTC; CDR3: CASSLLGSDEQFF
V: TRBV5-1; size: -; J: TRBJ2-3; D: -; DNA: TGCGCCAGCAGCATCGGGATTAGGGCAGATACGCAGTATTTT; CDR3: CASSIGIRADTQYF
V: TRBV10-3; size: few; J: TRBJ2-5; D: -; DNA: TGTGCCATCAGTGAGGCCCAAGAGACCCAGTACTTC; CDR3: CAISEAQETQYF
V: TRBV29-1; size: -; J: TRBJ2-7; D: TRBD2; DNA: TGCAGCGTCACGATTAGCGGGAGTAACGAGCAGTACTTC; CDR3: CSVTISGSNEQYF
V: TRBV5-8; size: many; J: TRBJ1-3; D: TRBD1; DNA: TGTGCCAGCAGCTGGACAGGGAGGACTGGAAACACCATATATTTT; CDR3: CASSWTGRTGNTIYF